These 24 T cell receptor beta chains share one sample of origin, sequenced in a study of patients and donors after allogeneic stem cell transplantation. MiXCR was run by TCRdb on the RT-PCR reads, yielding one entry per CDR3 protein. The sample consists of approximately 1,500 distinct CDR3 sequences, more than 3% of them appearing once. The sample consisted of blood, either unsorted or a sorted T cell fraction (not recorded which). The receptors come from a human donor who was either an allogeneic HSCT recipient or a stem cell or donor lymphocyte infusion donor (not recorded which). It is not recorded whose cells these are; they may come from a transplant donor.

By its share, this clonotype is large. The chain employs TRBV28 and TRBJ2-1; TRBD1 is a possible D gene (6 bases). The CDR3 consists of 17 residues. V was trimmed by 5 bases and J by 7 bases, leaving 24 bases between them. Germline CDR1 MDHEN, CDR2 SYDVKM. The CDR3 reads CASSPSAGQQWTNEQFF. In DNA form, the CDR3 reads TGTGCCAGCAGTCCCAGCGCCGGACAGCAGTGGACAAATGAGCAGTTCTTC.

This clonotype is labeled medium-sized. The chain recombines TRBV5-1 with TRBJ2-1; 10 nucleotides agree with TRBD2. From germline, CDR1 is SGHRS and CDR2 YFSETQ. V lost 1 base to trimming and J lost 8 bases; unmatched junction nucleotides: 6. The CDR3 length is 15 residues. CDR3 residues: CASSLTAGGPHEQFF. CDR3 in DNA: TGCGCCAGCAGCTTGACAGCGGGAGGGCCCCATGAGCAGTTCTTC.

This clonotype qualifies as medium-sized. V is TRBV12-3 or TRBV12-4 and J is TRBJ1-1, with 7 bases lining up with TRBD1. The CDR3 totals 14 residues. The V and J ends lost 7 bases and 4 bases, in that order; junction bases with no gene match: 9. The CDR3 sequence: CASTPQTGSTEAFF. CDR3 DNA sequence: TGTGCCAGCACCCCCCAGACAGGGAGCACTGAAGCTTTCTTT.

This clonotype is labeled as large. The chain employs TRBV14 and TRBJ1-1; possibly TRBD1 for D (6 bases). The CDR3 runs to 16 residues. Germline-derived CDR1 and CDR2 are SGHDN and FVKESK. V was pared by 0 bases and J by 0 bases, with 11 bases between. CDR3 sequence reads: CASSQELQGLNTEAFF. CDR3 DNA: TGTGCCAGCAGCCAAGAACTGCAGGGGCTGAACACTGAAGCTTTCTTT.

Within the sample, this clonotype is medium-sized (0.01 to 0.1%). This chain connects TRBV4-3 to TRBJ2-1; 9 nucleotides align to TRBD2. The V gene end was trimmed by 0 bases and the J gene end by 10 bases; junction bases not matched to a gene: 13. Germline V gene data show CDR1 as LGHNA and CDR2 as YSLEER. This CDR3 spans 17 amino acids. CDR3 region: CASSQDPQAGGPGEQFF. The CDR3 DNA reads TGCGCCAGCAGCCAAGATCCTCAGGCGGGAGGGCCCGGGGAGCAGTTCTTC.

This chain joins TRBV20-1 and TRBJ1-1, with no clear D. Germline values: CDR1 DFQATT, CDR2 SNEGSKA (reference sequence). The CDR3 length is 13 residues. V dropped 1 base and J dropped 7 bases, with 13 bases sitting between them. The chain's CDR3 is CSARAVWGDEAFF. CDR3 in DNA: TGCAGTGCTAGAGCTGTTTGGGGTGATGAAGCTTTCTTT.

This clonotype is labeled medium-sized. V usage is TRBV11-3 and J usage is TRBJ2-1, with 9 positions matching TRBD2. CDR1 SGHNT and CDR2 YENEEA come from the germline V gene. The V and J ends lost 5 bases and 8 bases, in that order; junction bases with no gene match: 4. The length of the CDR3 is 13 residues. CDR3: CASSRTSADEQFF. The DNA of the CDR3 is TGTGCCAGCAGCAGGACTAGCGCCGATGAGCAGTTCTTC.

A few counts support this clonotype. J is TRBJ2-3 and V is TRBV11-2; D remains unclear. Per germline, CDR1 SGHAT and CDR2 FQNNGV. This CDR3 is 12 amino acids long. V was cut by 6 bases and J by 6 bases, with 10 bases left in between. The CDR3 sequence: CASSYLRDTQYF. In nucleotides, the CDR3 is TGTGCCAGCAGTTATTTGAGGGATACGCAGTATTTT.

By share of the sample, this clonotype is medium-sized (0.01 to 0.1%). J is TRBJ2-7 and V is TRBV18, with D maybe TRBD1 (6 bases). V was cut by 3 bases and J by 2 bases, with 14 bases left in between. CDR1 is KGHSH and CDR2 is LQKENI in the germline V gene. This CDR3 comprises 15 residues. The CDR3 spells CASSPPAGAAYEQYF. The CDR3 bases are TGTGCCAGCTCACCTCCCGCAGGGGCGGCCTACGAGCAGTACTTC.

This clonotype is categorized as medium-sized. This chain joins TRBV7-9 and TRBJ2-3, with 10 bases lining up with TRBD2. Germline V gene sequence: CDR1 SEHNR, CDR2 FQNEAQ (reference sequence). The CDR3 is 15 amino acids. With V trimmed by 3 bases and J by 1 base, 1 base remained unmatched. The CDR3 loop is CASSFLAGGTDTQYF. As DNA, the CDR3 is TGTGCCAGCAGCTTTCTAGCGGGAGGCACAGATACGCAGTATTTT.

In its sample, this clonotype ranks as medium-sized. The chain recombines TRBV7-2 with TRBJ2-5, with 8 bases aligning to TRBD2. The CDR3 spans 12 residues. The J segment lost 7 bases and the V segment lost 5 bases, leaving 3 bases of the junction unmatched. The germline gives CDR1 SGHTA, CDR2 FQGNSA. CDR3 in DNA: TGTGCCAGCAGCCCGGGGGGGGGGACCCAGTACTTC. Amino acid sequence: CASSPGGGTQYF.

This clonotype was counted between two and nine times. The chain is built from TRBV9 and TRBJ2-5; 8 nucleotides align to TRBD2. Germline values: CDR1 SGDLS, CDR2 YYNGEE. V lost 4 bases to trimming and J lost 2 bases; unmatched junction nucleotides: 7. CDR3 length: 15 amino acids. CDR3 DNA: TGTGCCAGCAGCCCATGGGGCGGGGGGCAAGAGACCCAGTACTTC. Encoded protein: CASSPWGGGQETQYF.

By sample fraction, this clonotype is medium-sized (0.01 to 0.1%). The chain uses TRBV28 and TRBJ2-7; the match to TRBD2 covers 10 bases. The V gene end was trimmed by 5 bases and the J gene end by 1 base; junction bases not matched to a gene: 5. CDR3 size: 15 residues. Per germline, CDR1 MDHEN and CDR2 SYDVKM. The DNA for the CDR3 is TGTGCCAGCAGTAGGGCTAGCGGGGGTTCCTACGAGCAGTACTTC. It translates to CASSRASGGSYEQYF. The variable domain in full, with the rest retrieved from reference TRBV28 and TRBJ2-7, is DVKVTQSSRYLVKRTGEKVFLECVQDMDHENMFWYRQDPGLGLRLIYFSYDVKMKEKGDIPEGYSVSREKKERFSLILESASTNQTSMYLCASSRASGGSYEQYFGPGTRLTVT.

This clonotype counts as large (0.1 to 1%). The V gene is TRBV6-5, the J gene TRBJ2-5; D gene ambiguous. The CDR3 consists of 14 residues. V dropped 0 bases and J dropped 2 bases, with 7 bases sitting between them. Germline V gene lookup returns CDR1 MNHEY and CDR2 SVGAGI. In DNA, the CDR3 is TGTGCCAGCAGTTACTCGGTGGTACAAGAGACCCAGTACTTC. Its protein is CASSYSVVQETQYF.

This clonotype is medium-sized by share. The rearrangement uses TRBV30 and TRBJ2-2, with 7 nucleotides matching TRBD1. The CDR3 covers 14 residues. Per the germline V gene, CDR1 is GTSNPN and CDR2 is SVGIG (reference sequence). V was clipped by 3 bases and J by 4 bases; unmatched bases: 5. The CDR3 nucleotides are TGTGCCTGGAGGGCAGGGGGTAGCACCGGGGAGCTGTTTTTT. Translation gives CAWRAGGSTGELFF. Full variable domain (missing parts from reference TRBV30 and TRBJ2-2): SQTIHQWPATLVQPVGSPLSLECTVEGTSNPNLYWYRQAAGRGLQLLFYSVGIGQISSEVPQNLSASRPQDRQFILSSKKLLLSDSGFYLCAWRAGGSTGELFFGEGSRLTVL.

This chain links TRBV10-3 with TRBJ1-1; D may be TRBD1 (6 bases). Trimming took off 3 bases at V and 5 bases at J, with 19 bases between the two ends. Per the germline V gene, CDR1 is ENHRY and CDR2 is SYGVKD. This CDR3 contains 16 residues. Here the CDR3 DNA reads TGTGCCATCAGTGATAGAAGGGGGGCCCAGTCGACTGAAGCTTTCTTT. Its translation is CAISDRRGAQSTEAFF.

This clonotype was seen a few times. This chain connects TRBV6-2 or TRBV6-3 to TRBJ2-2; D is unclear. Germline loops: CDR1 MNHEY, CDR2 SVGEGT. The CDR3 sequence is 10 residues long. Trimming pared 9 bases from V and 6 bases from J, leaving 5 bases between. The CDR3 region is CASPPGELFF. DNA of the CDR3: TGTGCCAGTCCCCCCGGGGAGCTGTTTTTT.

This clonotype counts as large. The chain joins TRBV5-1 to TRBJ2-1, with D possibly being TRBD1 or TRBD2 (5 bases each). Germline values: CDR1 SGHRS, CDR2 YFSETQ. V gave up 7 bases and J gave up 7 bases, with 15 bases separating them. CDR3 length: 13 residues. The CDR3 bases are TGCGCCAGCTCCCGGACGGGGCTGAATGAGCAGTTCTTC. It is translated as CASSRTGLNEQFF.

This clonotype qualifies as medium-sized. The chain couples TRBV7-2 to TRBJ1-2, with TRBD1 matching 7 bases. V shed 5 bases and J 5 bases; nucleotides not matched to a gene: 8. Germline-derived CDR1 and CDR2 are SGHTA and FQGNSA. CDR3 length: 14 residues. The CDR3 region has the DNA TGTGCCAGCAGCCTCACAGGGGCAAAGTATGGCTACACCTTC. It translates to CASSLTGAKYGYTF.

This clonotype is judged medium-sized (0.01 to 0.1%). The V call is TRBV12-3 or TRBV12-4, the J call TRBJ2-1; D is unclear. This CDR3 has 12 amino acids. The V gene lost 7 bases and the J gene lost 5 bases, with 9 bases spanning the gap. CDR3 sequence reads: CASTRVDNEQFF. In DNA, the CDR3 is TGTGCCAGCACCCGGGTGGACAATGAGCAGTTCTTC.

This clonotype is medium-sized (0.01 to 0.1%) within its sample. The rearrangement links TRBV20-1 to TRBJ2-3, with TRBD2 matching 9 bases. The ends lost 3 bases at V and 8 bases at J; junction bases unmatched: 9. Germline CDR1 and CDR2: DFQATT and SNEGSKA (reference sequence). CDR3 length: 14 residues. The chain's CDR3 is CSASAAGGPGTQYF. In DNA form, the CDR3 reads TGCAGTGCTAGTGCCGCGGGAGGGCCGGGTACGCAGTATTTT.

Relative to its sample, this clonotype is large (0.1 to 1%). The gene calls are TRBV11-2 and TRBJ1-1; no definite D call. V lost 4 bases to trimming and J lost 3 bases, with 12 bases between them. Looked up from germline, CDR1 is SGHAT and CDR2 is FQNNGV. This CDR3 is built from 14 residues. The CDR3: CASSSYVGDTEAFF. The DNA of the CDR3 is TGTGCCAGCAGCTCCTACGTCGGGGACACTGAAGCTTTCTTT.

CDR3 in amino acids: CASRGFTSLLVRQFF. CDR3 nucleotide sequence: TGTGCCAGCAGAGGGTTTACTAGCTTACTCGTACGGCAGTTCTTC. The V gene is TRBV6-2 or TRBV6-3, the J gene TRBJ2-1; TRBD2 is a possible D gene (6 bases). Trimming cost V 6 bases and J 12 bases, with 24 bases left between them. Germline values: CDR1 MNHEY, CDR2 SVGEGT. This CDR3 has 15 amino acids.

By sample share, this clonotype is large. The V call is TRBV18, the J call TRBJ1-3; D call uncertain. Germline V gives CDR1 KGHSH, CDR2 LQKENI. Trimming cost V 1 base and J 8 bases, with 12 bases left between them. This CDR3 is 14 amino acids long. The CDR3 is CASSPRAAPDTIYF. The CDR3 region has the DNA TGTGCCAGCTCACCACGGGCAGCCCCGGACACCATATATTTT.